The clone carrying this T cell receptor (beta chain) has only a few counts. Its antigen is currently unknown. The data stem from a study of response to subunit inactivated influenza vaccine. Findings and limits, study-wide: Authors proposed each seasonal influenza vaccination draws in few new T cells.

Germline V gene data show CDR1 as DFQATT and CDR2 as SNEGSKA (reference sequence). Trimming at V came to 3 bases and at J to 6 bases, leaving 12 bases not matched to a gene. The CDR3 runs 15 residues. A single record per CDR3 protein comes from TCRdb applying MiXCR to the RT-PCR reads. The sample consists of about 520,000 distinct CDR3 sequences, 7.2% of them appearing once. The chain combines TRBV20-1 with TRBJ2-3; 7 nucleotides line up with TRBD2. The input for sequencing was PBMCs from blood, taken 23 to 25 months after vaccination. This TCR was recovered from a man between 45 and 75 years old who received an inactivated influenza vaccine. The CDR3 loop reads CSASGRTGRSDTQYF. CDR3 DNA sequence: TGCAGTGCTAGCGGGAGGACCGGGAGGAGTGATACGCAGTATTTT.